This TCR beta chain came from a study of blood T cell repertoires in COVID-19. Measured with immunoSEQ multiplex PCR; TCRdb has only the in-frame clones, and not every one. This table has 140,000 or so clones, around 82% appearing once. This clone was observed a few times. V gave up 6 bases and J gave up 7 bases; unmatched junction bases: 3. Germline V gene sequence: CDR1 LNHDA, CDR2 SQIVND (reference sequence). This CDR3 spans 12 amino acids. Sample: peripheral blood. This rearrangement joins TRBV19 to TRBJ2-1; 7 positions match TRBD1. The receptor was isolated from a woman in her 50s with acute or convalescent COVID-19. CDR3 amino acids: CASRRGLNEQFF. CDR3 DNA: TGTGCCAGTAGGAGGGGGCTGAATGAGCAGTTCTTC.